The T cell receptor beta chain under discussion was sequenced for a study of OX40 agonist ivuxolimab in advanced cancers. Trimming at V came to 3 bases and at J to 4 bases, leaving 4 bases not matched to a gene. This CDR3 is built from 14 residues. In germline, CDR1 is MDHEN, CDR2 SYDVKM. Only in-frame clones appear in the TCRdb table, and some are missing; sequencing was by immunoSEQ multiplex PCR. The sample contains 30,000 or so clones, roughly 80% of which appear only once. J is TRBJ1-2 and V is TRBV28; TRBD1 agrees at 8 bases. This sequence originates from an adult with an advanced solid tumor such as melanoma, head and neck, liver or kidney cancer. Sequences were derived from CD4+ or CD8+ T cells sorted from blood, sampled in a trial of the OX40 agonist ivuxolimab. The DNA for the CDR3 is TGTGCCAGCAGTTTTTCAGGGGGCTTCTATGGCTACACCTTC. Its protein product is CASSFSGGFYGYTF.